This TCR beta chain stems from a study of blood T cell repertoires in COVID-19. About the research overall: Some COVID-19 samples were acute and others convalescent; all came from the United States, Italy and Spain. PBMCs, B-cell-depleted T cells, or T cells were the source of the cDNA or gDNA that made up the material.

As processed by the authors: Estimates of nucleated cell counts were drawn from the amplification of reference gene primers. Sequencing used immunoSEQ multiplex PCR; TCRdb keeps in-frame clones, though not all of them. D and trimming were read from the DNA, whereas the V and J calls and clone size are those reported in that table. This sample has 30,000 to 40,000 clones; 88% occur once, and the top ten carry 13% to 15%. V gave up 3 bases and J gave up 4 bases, with 9 bases separating them. Germline V gene sequence: CDR1 SNHLY, CDR2 FYNNEI. This CDR3 is built from 13 residues. Source material: peripheral blood. The chain carries TRBV2 and TRBJ1-1, with D possibly TRBD1 on 5 matching bases. This clonotype was sampled from a man aged 55 to 70 with active COVID-19. CDR3 protein: CASSDGGATEAFF. CDR3 DNA: TGTGCCAGCAGTGACGGGGGAGCCACTGAAGCTTTCTTT.